One and the same sample provided the 11 T cell receptor beta chains below, sequenced in a study of naive and memory T cell subsets listed by TCRdb under 2017. The library relied on UMI-ligation and nested PCR. The instrument given in TCRdb is Illumina MiSeq. The ligated cDNA was amplified in four rounds of PCR with nested alpha and beta constant region primers together with the SP2 primer. TCRdb cleaned the public reads at Q25 with fastp, built clones with MiXCR and kept in-frame beta chains. Identical CDR3 proteins give one entry, which carries the most common genes and DNA. This sample holds 20,000 to 25,000 distinct CDR3 sequences; 6% were observed only once. The top ten constitute about 6% of the sample. The treatment or condition label of this sample denotes: skin biopsy from PPD injection site in Mantoux-positive individual. The study described a robust, sensitive protocol for amplifying, sequencing and analyzing TCRs, using 3' ligation of a UMI-containing oligonucleotide to TCR cDNA.

The sequencing used skin, collected from a tuberculin skin test site. These receptor sequences come from an adult in good health.

This clonotype was found a few times. The gene calls are TRBV28 and TRBJ1-5; D remains unclear. Germline CDR1 and CDR2: MDHEN and SYDVKM. CDR3 length: 16 residues. V lost 2 bases and J 5 bases, leaving 16 bases between the germline ends. CDR3 nucleotides: TGTGCCAGCAGTTTAAGTTCGGCATTCTGGGATCAGCCCCAGCATTTT. This gives the protein CASSLSSAFWDQPQHF. Filled out from reference TRBV28 and TRBJ1-5, the complete variable domain reads DVKVTQSSRYLVKRTGEKVFLECVQDMDHENMFWYRQDPGLGLRLIYFSYDVKMKEKGDIPEGYSVSREKKERFSLILESASTNQTSMYLCASSLSSAFWDQPQHFGDGTRLSIL.

In regard to this clonotype: This could be a read error, since a much larger clone is one nucleotide away. The genes are TRBV19 and TRBJ2-1; 9 bases agree with TRBD2. J gave up 9 bases and V 1 base, and 4 bases lay outside the gene matches. CDR3 size: 14 residues. The V gene's germline CDR1 is LNHDA and CDR2 SQIVND (reference sequence). The CDR3 region has the DNA TGTGCCAGTAGTATAGGCGGGAGGGCCGGTGAGCAGTTCTTC. Translated, it gives CASSIGGRAGEQFF.

A remark on this clonotype: A read error may produce the germline difference seen at one junction end. This rearrangement joins TRBV28 to TRBJ2-1, with TRBD2 as a possible D gene (6 bases). This CDR3 is 15 amino acids long. Germline values: CDR1 MDHEN, CDR2 SYDVKM. CDR3 loop: CASRRNSGGVNEQLF. The CDR3 region has the DNA TGTGCCAGCAGAAGGAATAGCGGAGGGGTAAATGAGCAGTTATTC.

By share of the sample, this clonotype is medium-sized (0.01 to 0.1%). The chain combines TRBV20-1 with TRBJ2-7; 11 nucleotides line up with TRBD2. This CDR3 contains 13 residues. With 1 base clipped from V and 6 bases from J, the junction kept 2 bases outside the gene matches. Germline values: CDR1 DFQATT, CDR2 SNEGSKA (reference sequence). This CDR3 is CSARALAGVEQYF. The DNA of the CDR3 is TGCAGTGCTAGAGCACTAGCGGGAGTCGAGCAGTACTTC.

This clonotype was counted ten times or more. The genes are TRBV7-2 and TRBJ2-7; the D gene is possibly TRBD1 (6 bases). Germline V gene data show CDR1 as SGHTA and CDR2 as FQGNSA. The CDR3 has 14 amino acids. The V end lost 5 bases, the J end lost 3 bases, and 14 bases lay between the germline ends. The CDR3 reads CASSVRDKDYEQYF. The CDR3 DNA reads as TGTGCCAGCAGCGTCCGGGACAAGGACTACGAGCAGTACTTC.

This clonotype was seen many times. This chain joins TRBV6-4 and TRBJ2-1, with no clear D. Between the trimmed V and J ends, which lost 6 bases and 9 bases, there was a span of 12 bases. The CDR3 is 12 amino acids. The germline V gene has CDR1 MRHNA and CDR2 SNTAGT. The DNA of the CDR3 is TGTGCCAGCAGGCACTCTGACGGTGAGCAGTTCTTC. As protein: CASRHSDGEQFF.

This clonotype has a handful of counts. This chain uses TRBV6-2 or TRBV6-3 with TRBJ1-1; perhaps TRBD1 as D (5 bases). CDR3 length: 17 residues. Trimming took 2 bases from V and 0 from J, leaving 16 bases between them. Germline V CDR1 and CDR2: MNHEY, SVGEGT. The CDR3 nucleotides are TGTGCCAGCAGTTACCGCCGAGCAGGGACCATGAACACTGAAGCTTTCTTT. Its translation is CASSYRRAGTMNTEAFF.

This clonotype has a count of ten or more. This chain links TRBV4-1 with TRBJ1-5; no clear D gene. The V and J ends lost 1 base and 2 bases respectively, with 12 bases between them. The CDR3 has 16 residues. Germline lookup yields CDR1 MGHRA and CDR2 YSYEKL. DNA of the CDR3: TGCGCCAGCAGCCAAGCGGACCCCCGGGGCAATCAGCCCCAGCATTTT. Its translation is CASSQADPRGNQPQHF.

This clonotype appeared many times. This rearrangement joins TRBV20-1 to TRBJ2-2; 7 bases agree with TRBD1. Germline trimming cut 7 bases from V and 0 bases from J; bases unmatched to any gene: 8. CDR1 DFQATT and CDR2 SNEGSKA come from the germline V gene (reference sequence). The CDR3 loop spans 15 amino acids. In nucleotides, the CDR3 is TGCAGTGGTTTCGGACAGGTTACGAACACCGGGGAGCTGTTTTTT. It codes for CSGFGQVTNTGELFF.

Judged by abundance, this clonotype is medium-sized (0.01 to 0.1%). The CDR3 loop is CASSLGGVTYNEQFF. DNA of the CDR3: TGTGCCAGCAGCTTAGGAGGGGTAACCTACAATGAGCAGTTCTTC. The gene calls are TRBV7-2 and TRBJ2-1; tentatively, D is TRBD1 or TRBD2 (5 bases each). This CDR3 has 15 residues. With 1 base removed from V and 2 bases from J, the gap between germline ends came to 9 bases. From germline, CDR1 is SGHTA and CDR2 FQGNSA.

There are many counts of this clonotype. The chain joins TRBV11-2 to TRBJ2-1, with 9 positions matching TRBD2. The CDR3 totals 14 residues. The trim removed 1 base at V and 6 bases at J, leaving 1 base unmatched. Germline V gene data show CDR1 as SGHAT and CDR2 as FQNNGV. CDR3 in DNA: TGTGCCAGCAGCTTAGTTAGCGGGAGCAATGAGCAGTTCTTC. This encodes CASSLVSGSNEQFF. Combining the CDR3 with reference TRBV11-2 and TRBJ2-1 gives the whole variable domain EAGVAQSPRYKIIEKRQSVAFWCNPISGHATLYWYQQILGQGPKLLIQFQNNGVVDDSQLPKDRFSAERLKGVDSTLKIQPAKLEDSAVYLCASSLVSGSNEQFFGPGTRLTVL.